This entry is about one TCR beta chain. This CDR3 is built from 11 residues. The V end lost 5 bases, the J end lost 6 bases, and 4 bases lay between the germline ends. Germline lookup yields CDR1 SGHVS and CDR2 FNYEAQ. This specimen belongs to a study of blood T cell repertoires in COVID-19. The method was immunoSEQ multiplex PCR; TCRdb's version includes in-frame clones alone and lacks a portion of them. Among 150,000 to 200,000 clones listed, just over 85% were seen once. The V gene is TRBV7-6, the J gene TRBJ2-2; no definite D call. This clonotype originated in a woman aged 18-29 years who had recovered from COVID-19. The sequenced material came from PBMCs or T cells enriched from blood (not recorded which). DNA for the CDR3: TGTGCCAGCAGCCCCGCCGGGGAGCTGTTTTTT. Translated, it gives CASSPAGELFF.